The table lists the clone carrying this T cell receptor (beta chain) with many counts. What it recognizes is unknown. The V gene lost 0 bases and the J gene lost 15 bases, with 14 bases spanning the gap. The CDR3 covers 12 residues. Germline CDR1 is DFQATT and CDR2 is SNEGSKA (reference sequence). This sample was included in a study of T-cell reconstitution after alpha-beta-depleted transplantation in children. Points from the study as a whole: There were reportedly several hundred expanded graft clones from which alpha-beta T cells came about two months after transplant. The main origin of T-cell counts and diversity one year after transplant was newly produced T cells. The high TCRbeta diversity at day 60 in some patients came from surviving recipient T cells and thymic progenitors.

It was with unique molecular identifiers that the TCRbeta library was prepared. TCRdb processed the PCR reads anew with MiXCR; each CDR3 protein has one entry. The sample has some 200,000 distinct CDR3 sequences; roughly 8.3% are singletons. This sequence originates from a male patient between 2 and 10 years old who had a stem cell transplant for acute myeloid leukemia, so the T cells may come from the graft donor. The chain has TRBV20-1 and TRBJ1-4; D might be TRBD1 (6 bases). Material: PBMCs, mostly from graft donor cells, obtained 360 days after TCRalphabeta/CD19-depleted stem cell transplant. The CDR3 reads CSARDRTTGLFF. In nucleotides, the CDR3 is TGCAGTGCTAGAGATCGCACCACAGGGTTGTTTTTT.